This passage covers 14 T cell receptor beta chains from one sample sequenced in a study of robustness of blood B and T cell sequencing. A 5' template-switch oligo added a universal priming site during cDNA synthesis. Every cDNA molecule received a random 12-nucleotide UMI from the template-switch oligo. TCRdb reprocessed the PCR reads via MiXCR and lists one record per CDR3 protein. Here the sample spans 1,500 or so distinct CDR3 sequences, roughly two thirds being singletons. Instead of genomic DNA, mRNA was used to measure TCR beta repertoires. Sequencing was carried out using peripheral blood. These receptors were taken from a human donor in good health.

About this clonotype itself: One end of the junction does not line up with germline, which may come from a read error. The rearrangement links TRBV15 to TRBJ2-1; the match to TRBD2 covers 9 bases. The CDR3 sequence is 15 residues long. Germline V CDR1 and CDR2: LNHNV, YYDKDF (reference sequence). As DNA, the CDR3 is TGTACCACCAGCAGACGCGGGGGGGCCGGGAATGAGCAGTTCTTC. This translates into CTTSRRGGAGNEQFF.

The CDR3 loop reads CSATQTGGMTEAFF. For the CDR3, the DNA is TGCAGTGCTACTCAGACAGGGGGCATGACTGAAGCTTTCTTT. The chain links TRBV20-1 to TRBJ1-1, with 10 bases lining up with TRBD1. Germline-derived CDR1 and CDR2 are DFQATT and SNEGSKA (reference sequence). The CDR3 is made up of 14 amino acids. V was clipped by 4 bases and J by 5 bases; unmatched bases: 7.

The chain recombines TRBV15 with TRBJ1-3; tentatively, D is TRBD1 (6 bases). The length of the CDR3 is 17 residues. From germline, CDR1 is LNHNV and CDR2 YYDKDF (reference sequence). V was shortened by 0 bases and J by 0 bases, with 12 bases between the two germline ends. The CDR3 protein is CATSREGRGGSGNTIYF. DNA of the CDR3: TGTGCCACCAGCAGAGAAGGCAGGGGAGGCTCTGGAAACACCATATATTTT. Using reference TRBV15 and TRBJ1-3 for the parts outside the CDR3, the full variable domain is DAMVIQNPRYQVTQFGKPVTLSCSQTLNHNVMYWYQQKSSQAPKLLFHYYDKDFNNEADTPDNFQSRRPNTSFCFLDIRSPGLGDTAMYLCATSREGRGGSGNTIYFGEGSWLTVV.

The rearrangement links TRBV5-1 to TRBJ2-2; D may be TRBD1 (6 bases). CDR1 SGHRS and CDR2 YFSETQ come from the germline V gene. V lost 0 bases, J lost 1 base, and 13 bases lay in between. This CDR3 has 17 residues. The chain's CDR3 is CASSLALNRENTGELFF. In DNA form, the CDR3 reads TGCGCCAGCAGCTTGGCCCTTAACAGGGAGAACACCGGGGAGCTGTTTTTT.

This rearrangement joins TRBV6-5 to TRBJ1-5; D gene uncertain. Germline assignment: CDR1 MNHEY and CDR2 SVGAGI. The V end lost 2 bases, the J end lost 4 bases, and 6 bases lay between the germline ends. CDR3 length: 13 amino acids. CDR3 residues: CASSYTQNQPQHF. CDR3 nucleotide sequence: TGTGCCAGCAGTTACACTCAAAATCAGCCCCAGCATTTT.

The gene calls are TRBV2 and TRBJ1-2; no clear D. With 10 bases removed from V and 4 bases from J, the gap between germline ends came to 16 bases. Germline V gene sequence: CDR1 SNHLY, CDR2 FYNNEI. This CDR3 spans 13 amino acids. The CDR3 loop is CAKDDGVRYGYTF. Written as DNA, the CDR3 is TGTGCCAAGGACGACGGAGTCCGCTATGGCTACACCTTC.

This chain connects TRBV20-1 to TRBJ1-1; 8 bases are shared with TRBD1. Germline V gives CDR1 DFQATT, CDR2 SNEGSKA (reference sequence). Trimming at V came to 6 bases and at J to 0 bases, leaving 9 bases not matched to a gene. The CDR3 runs to 15 residues. CDR3 DNA: TGCAGTGCCCTCGTGCCAGGGGGCTTGAACACTGAAGCTTTCTTT. Protein sequence: CSALVPGGLNTEAFF.

This clonotype appeared once. J is TRBJ1-5 and V is TRBV2, with 7 bases lining up with TRBD1. The V gene's germline CDR1 is SNHLY and CDR2 FYNNEI. V lost 4 bases to trimming and J lost 2 bases; unmatched junction nucleotides: 2. The length of the CDR3 is 14 residues. This CDR3 is CASSGTGGNQPQHF. CDR3 DNA: TGTGCCAGCAGTGGGACAGGAGGCAATCAGCCCCAGCATTTT.

V usage is TRBV10-3 and J usage is TRBJ1-1, with 10 bases aligning to TRBD1. J lost 8 bases, V lost 6 bases, and 9 bases had no gene match. The CDR3 totals 14 residues. Germline lookup yields CDR1 ENHRY and CDR2 SYGVKD. The CDR3 nucleotides read TGTGCCATCAGACACGACAGGGGGCAGGGGGAAGCTTTCTTT. Translated: CAIRHDRGQGEAFF.

J is TRBJ1-1 and V is TRBV20-1; TRBD1 is a possible D gene (6 bases). The ends were cut back, 0 bases at V and 0 bases at J, with 17 bases in the middle. Germline CDR1 DFQATT, CDR2 SNEGSKA (reference sequence). This CDR3 is built from 17 residues. CDR3 sequence reads: CSARDTGQTGVNTEAFF. CDR3 coding DNA: TGCAGTGCTAGAGATACTGGACAGACGGGTGTGAACACTGAAGCTTTCTTT.

By share, this clonotype counts as hyperexpanded (1% or more). The chain is built from TRBV23-1 and TRBJ1-1; TRBD1 aligns across 7 bases. TRBV23-1 is marked as an open reading frame, function uncertain. J lost 3 bases, V lost 0 bases, and 1 base had no gene match. This CDR3 is built from 14 residues. CDR3 in amino acids: CASSQSDRDTEAFF. DNA of the CDR3: TGCGCCAGCAGTCAATCTGACAGGGACACTGAAGCTTTCTTT.

V gene TRBV20-1 combines with J gene TRBJ2-1, with D possibly being TRBD1 (6 bases). Germline CDR1 and CDR2: DFQATT and SNEGSKA (reference sequence). The CDR3 length is 13 residues. The germline V and J ends were trimmed by 2 bases and 6 bases, with 11 bases remaining between them. CDR3 amino acids: CSARKDRFNEQFF. DNA for the CDR3: TGCAGTGCTAGAAAAGACAGGTTCAATGAGCAGTTCTTC.

The V gene is TRBV10-3, the J gene TRBJ2-3; TRBD1 matches 7 bases. CDR1 and CDR2 from the germline V gene are ENHRY and SYGVKD. The CDR3 length is 13 residues. V was pared by 9 bases and J by 2 bases, with 5 bases of the junction left unmatched. The chain's CDR3 is CAIGDSLTDTQYF. The CDR3 DNA sequence: TGTGCCATTGGGGACAGCCTCACAGATACGCAGTATTTT.

Relative to its sample, this clonotype is large. V and J are TRBV30 and TRBJ1-1; D not certain. This CDR3 is built from 13 residues. Germline lookup yields CDR1 GTSNPN and CDR2 SVGIG (reference sequence). V lost 2 bases to trimming and J lost 1 base, with 8 bases between them. CDR3 nucleotides: TGTGCCTGGAGTCCAGATACGAACACTGAAGCTTTCTTT. Translated: CAWSPDTNTEAFF.